The 31 T cell receptor beta chains below were found in one sample sequenced in a study of T cell responses to AZD1222 COVID-19 vaccine (dated by TCRdb to the early 2020s). The sample's time point label, decoded: baseline before first vaccination. Receptor libraries were prepared by the immunoSEQ multiplex PCR assay. TCRdb mirrors the immuneACCESS table, restricted to in-frame sequences. Some clones are absent from its copies; in checked studies, under half trace to an unresolved V gene, and the reason for the others is unknown. The sample records 100,000 or so clones, around nine tenths of which are singletons. The ten largest make up more than 10% of the sample. Sequencing was performed on peripheral blood, taken on day 0 of AZD1222 vaccination. The receptor set was obtained from an adult in good health.

The rearrangement uses TRBV20-1 and TRBJ2-3; D is unresolved. The V gene lost 3 bases and the J gene lost 0 bases, with 16 bases spanning the gap. Germline values: CDR1 DFQATT, CDR2 SNEGSKA (reference sequence). The CDR3 loop spans 16 amino acids. CDR3 region: CSASLGRAPSTDTQYF. The CDR3 bases are TGCAGTGCTAGTCTGGGTAGAGCGCCTAGCACAGATACGCAGTATTTT.

The chain couples TRBV25-1 to TRBJ2-1; 13 positions match TRBD2. The CDR3 extends over 16 amino acids. CDR1 MGHDK and CDR2 SYGVNS come from the germline V gene. The V gene end was trimmed by 2 bases and the J gene end by 8 bases; junction bases not matched to a gene: 6. The CDR3 spells CASSEGTSGRGDEQFF. The DNA for the CDR3 is TGTGCCAGCAGTGAAGGAACTAGCGGGAGGGGCGATGAGCAGTTCTTC.

The chain employs TRBV4-2 and TRBJ2-3; D might be TRBD2 (5 bases). Per germline, CDR1 LGHNA and CDR2 YNFKEQ. The CDR3 has 16 residues. V lost 0 bases and J lost 4, with 14 bases in between. The CDR3 coding sequence is TGTGCCAGCAGCCAAGAGGTGGGAGTAAAGGCAGATACGCAGTATTTT. This codes for CASSQEVGVKADTQYF.

V and J are TRBV27 and TRBJ2-7; the match to TRBD1 covers 7 bases. Germline lookup yields CDR1 MNHEY and CDR2 SMNVEV (reference sequence). V lost 5 bases to trimming and J lost 4 bases; unmatched junction nucleotides: 11. The CDR3 consists of 15 residues. The CDR3 region has the DNA TGTGCCAGCAGTCTTCGCAGGGGGATAGTGTACGAGCAGTACTTC. Translation gives CASSLRRGIVYEQYF.

This rearrangement joins TRBV5-4 to TRBJ2-5, with 7 positions matching TRBD2. Germline V gene lookup returns CDR1 SGHNT and CDR2 YYREEE (reference sequence). The CDR3 loop spans 15 amino acids. J gave up 5 bases and V 4 bases, and 11 bases lay outside the gene matches. Here the CDR3 DNA reads TGTGCCAGCAGCCCCGGTCCCGGGGGGTGGGAGACCCAGTACTTC. This encodes CASSPGPGGWETQYF.

The V gene is TRBV6-6, the J gene TRBJ2-3, with 10 bases lining up with TRBD2. V was pared by 0 bases and J by 5 bases, with 5 bases of the junction left unmatched. Germline lookup yields CDR1 MNHNY and CDR2 SVGAGI (reference sequence). The CDR3 has 16 residues. The CDR3 nucleotides read TGTGCCAGCAGTTACTCAGGACTAGCGGTACAAGATACGCAGTATTTT. Translating it yields CASSYSGLAVQDTQYF.

The rearrangement links TRBV3-1 (or the pseudogene TRBV3-2) to TRBJ1-1; no firm D call. Trimming took 1 base from V and 4 from J, leaving 13 bases between them. CDR1 and CDR2 (germline): LGHDT, YNNKEL (reference sequence). The CDR3 is 15 residues long. CDR3 in amino acids: CASSQGSGMGTEAFF. The CDR3 coding sequence is TGTGCCAGCAGCCAAGGTAGCGGGATGGGCACTGAAGCTTTCTTT.

The chain combines TRBV28 with TRBJ2-3; TRBD2 agrees at 10 bases. Germline assignment: CDR1 MDHEN and CDR2 SYDVKM. J lost 6 bases, V lost 4 bases, and 10 bases had no gene match. The CDR3 is 16 residues long. CDR3 sequence: CASSSTAGGPRDTQYF. CDR3 DNA: TGTGCCAGCAGTTCTACAGCGGGAGGGCCTCGGGATACGCAGTATTTT.

The chain couples TRBV5-1 to TRBJ1-3; no reliable D call. Germline assignment: CDR1 SGHRS and CDR2 YFSETQ. The V end lost 4 bases, the J end lost 4 bases, and 15 bases lay between the germline ends. The CDR3 extends over 15 amino acids. Here the CDR3 DNA reads TGCGCCAGCAGCGTAGACGGGTCCGACGGAAACACCATATATTTT. The encoded protein is CASSVDGSDGNTIYF.

This clone has a handful of counts. The rearrangement uses TRBV3-1 (or the pseudogene TRBV3-2) and TRBJ1-2; 12 bases line up with TRBD1. V lost 5 bases and J lost 7; bases outside the gene matches: 8. Germline CDR1 LGHDT, CDR2 YNNKEL (reference sequence). The CDR3 has 15 amino acids. CDR3 in DNA: TGTGCCAGCAGCTCACTCGGGACAGGGGGCAGTGGCTACACCTTC. Its translation is CASSSLGTGGSGYTF.

The chain carries TRBV5-1 and TRBJ1-6; perhaps TRBD1 as D (6 bases). Germline CDR1 is SGHRS and CDR2 is YFSETQ. There are 13 residues in the CDR3. The V end lost 8 bases, the J end lost 8 bases, and 14 bases lay between the germline ends. The CDR3 sequence: CASSTGLDSPLHF. The CDR3, as DNA: TGCGCCAGTTCGACAGGACTAGATTCACCCCTCCACTTT.

V is TRBV6-5 and J is TRBJ2-5; 10 bases line up with TRBD1. The CDR3 extends over 14 amino acids. Germline V lookup: CDR1 MNHEY, CDR2 SVGAGI. V lost 7 bases, J lost 5 bases, and 7 bases stayed unmatched. In DNA form, the CDR3 reads TGTGCCAGCACCCTCGGACAGGGGGTTGAGACCCAGTACTTC. This codes for CASTLGQGVETQYF.

The J gene is TRBJ2-1, the V gene TRBV10-3; no clear D gene. Deletions cut 0 bases from V and 4 bases from J, with 10 bases between. Germline CDR1 and CDR2: ENHRY and SYGVKD. The CDR3 is made up of 15 amino acids. The CDR3 region is CAISESIDQYNEQFF. The CDR3 coding sequence is TGTGCCATCAGTGAGTCGATCGACCAGTACAATGAGCAGTTCTTC.

The chain carries TRBV10-1 and TRBJ2-7; D might be TRBD1 or TRBD2, each matching 6 bases. Germline V CDR1 and CDR2: WNHNN, SYGVQD (reference sequence). The CDR3 covers 19 residues. V dropped 2 bases and J dropped 5 bases, with 28 bases sitting between them. Here the CDR3 DNA reads TGCGCCAGCAGTGAGAAGATGACGGGGGCCCGCAATTTGACAGACGAGCAGTACTTC. Its translation is CASSEKMTGARNLTDEQYF.

This chain uses TRBV2 with TRBJ1-3; no firm D call. Trimming took off 6 bases at V and 0 bases at J, with 6 bases between the two ends. CDR3 length: 13 amino acids. From germline, CDR1 is SNHLY and CDR2 FYNNEI. This CDR3 reads CASRENSGNTIYF. The CDR3 nucleotides are TGTGCCAGCAGAGAGAACTCTGGAAACACCATATATTTT.

The V gene is TRBV18, the J gene TRBJ1-5; D is perhaps TRBD1 (6 bases). This CDR3 is 16 amino acids long. CDR1 and CDR2 (germline): KGHSH, LQKENI. Trimming cost V 2 bases and J 2 bases, with 13 bases left between them. The CDR3 loop reads CASSPSNREGNQPQHF. Here the CDR3 DNA reads TGTGCCAGCTCACCATCGAACAGGGAAGGCAATCAGCCCCAGCATTTT.

This chain uses TRBV2 with TRBJ2-1; maybe TRBD1 (5 bases). Germline assignment: CDR1 SNHLY and CDR2 FYNNEI. Trimming took 6 bases from V and 1 from J, leaving 13 bases between them. The CDR3 extends over 15 amino acids. CDR3 nucleotide sequence: TGTGCCAGCAGGGAACAGGTGGGGTCCTACAATGAGCAGTTCTTC. Its protein product is CASREQVGSYNEQFF.

The genes are TRBV7-8 and TRBJ2-1; D perhaps matches TRBD1 (6 bases). The CDR3 runs to 13 residues. The V and J ends lost 5 bases and 9 bases respectively, with 14 bases between them. CDR1 and CDR2 (germline): SGHVS, FQNEAQ. CDR3 in DNA: TGTGCCAGCAGCACGAAACAGGGATCTGAGCAGTTCTTC. This encodes CASSTKQGSEQFF.

This chain uses TRBV14 with TRBJ1-5; 7 bases fit TRBD1. J was trimmed by 2 bases and V by 9 bases; bases with no gene match: 10. CDR1 and CDR2 (germline): SGHDN, FVKESK. This CDR3 spans 15 amino acids. CDR3 protein: CARAWPGGCNQPQHF. The CDR3 DNA sequence: TGTGCCAGGGCCTGGCCAGGGGGGTGCAATCAGCCCCAGCATTTT.

The genes are TRBV27 and TRBJ1-5; TRBD1 matches at 11 bases. The CDR3 totals 16 residues. V shed 6 bases, J shed 3 bases, and the junction held 7 bases outside the gene matches. Germline V gene lookup returns CDR1 MNHEY and CDR2 SMNVEV (reference sequence). The CDR3 DNA sequence: TGTGCCAGCAGCAGAAGGACAGGGGGCTACAATCAGCCCCAGCATTTT. Its protein is CASSRRTGGYNQPQHF.

This clone was detected only a few times. The chain combines TRBV2 with TRBJ2-2; D unresolved. The V gene's germline CDR1 is SNHLY and CDR2 FYNNEI. V lost 5 bases and J lost 6, with 7 bases in between. The CDR3 sequence is 12 residues long. The CDR3 loop is CASSRYSGELFF. CDR3 DNA sequence: TGTGCCAGCAGTCGGTACTCCGGGGAGCTGTTTTTT.

This clone was seen a single time. The CDR3 DNA reads as TGTGCCAGCAGCTTAAACAGCCATCCGGGAGATACGCAGTATTTT. Amino acid sequence: CASSLNSHPGDTQYF. This chain uses TRBV7-3 with TRBJ2-3; D remains ambiguous. V was pared by 1 base and J by 5 bases, with 13 bases between. Germline V CDR1 and CDR2: SGHTA, FQGTGA. The CDR3 runs to 15 residues.

CDR3 sequence: CASTPQGKVGYGYTF. DNA for the CDR3: TGTGCCAGCACCCCGCAGGGGAAAGTGGGTTATGGCTACACCTTC. This chain joins TRBV28 and TRBJ1-2, with TRBD1 as a possible D gene (6 bases). CDR3 length equals 15 residues. Deletions cut 7 bases from V and 5 bases from J, with 20 bases between. Germline V gene data show CDR1 as MDHEN and CDR2 as SYDVKM.

This chain connects TRBV7-2 to TRBJ2-1; maybe TRBD2 (5 bases). V was pared by 1 base and J by 6 bases, with 10 bases between. CDR1 is SGHTA, CDR2 FQGNSA, per germline. This CDR3 region has 14 residues. This chain's CDR3 is CASSLELVGNEQFF. CDR3 nucleotides: TGTGCCAGCAGCTTAGAACTAGTTGGCAATGAGCAGTTCTTC.

The chain uses TRBV6-2 or TRBV6-3 and TRBJ2-7, with 9 bases aligning to TRBD2. With 2 bases clipped from V and 2 bases from J, the junction kept 4 bases outside the gene matches. The CDR3 totals 15 residues. Germline V gene data show CDR1 as MNHEY and CDR2 as SVGEGT. The CDR3, as DNA: TGTGCCAGCAGTTACACCCGACTAGCGGCCTACGAGCAGTACTTC. As protein: CASSYTRLAAYEQYF.

V is TRBV5-6 and J is TRBJ1-1, with D possibly TRBD1 on 6 matching bases. CDR3 size: 12 residues. Trimming left V 5 bases short and J 5 bases short, with 10 bases between. Germline CDR1 SGHDT, CDR2 YYEEEE. The CDR3 nucleotides are TGTGCCAGCAGAGGGGGATATACTGAAGCTTTCTTT. Residues: CASRGGYTEAFF.

The CDR3, as DNA: TGTGCCAGCAGTGAAGCGGGGACAGGCTACTACTTC. This sequence encodes CASSEAGTGYYF. V gene TRBV6-1 combines with J gene TRBJ2-7; 8 bases are shared with TRBD1. V shed 0 bases and J 13 bases; nucleotides not matched to a gene: 5. The germline V gene has CDR1 MNHNS and CDR2 SASEGT. There are 12 residues in the CDR3.

The CDR3 coding sequence is TGTGCCAGCAGTGCAGGGGGGGATTATGGCTACACCTTC. This translates into CASSAGGDYGYTF. The rearrangement uses TRBV27 and TRBJ1-2; 7 nucleotides line up with TRBD1. CDR1 and CDR2 from the germline V gene are MNHEY and SMNVEV (reference sequence). V lost 5 bases and J lost 5; bases outside the gene matches: 5. The CDR3 sequence is 13 residues long.

The chain employs TRBV7-9 and TRBJ1-1; the D gene is possibly TRBD1 (5 bases). V lost 5 bases, J lost 6 bases, and 13 bases lay in between. The germline V gene encodes CDR1 SEHNR and CDR2 FQNEAQ (reference sequence). The CDR3 has 13 amino acids. CDR3 protein: CASSVSGGAEAFF. For the CDR3, the DNA is TGTGCCAGCAGCGTATCTGGGGGGGCTGAAGCTTTCTTT. Full variable domain (rest looked up from reference TRBV7-9 and TRBJ1-1): DTGVSQNPRHKITKRGQNVTFRCDPISEHNRLYWYRQTLGQGPEFLTYFQNEAQLEKSRLLSDRFSAERPKGSFSTLEIQRTEQGDSAMYLCASSVSGGAEAFFGQGTRLTVV.

Turning to this clone: The junction does not match germline at one end; this may be a read error. The chain carries TRBV19 and TRBJ2-3; possible D gene TRBD2, 6 bases. Germline-derived CDR1 and CDR2 are LNHDA and SQIVND (reference sequence). This CDR3 contains 14 residues. CDR3 amino acids: CASSIAEAADTQYF. CDR3 DNA: TGTGCCAGTAGCATAGCGGAGGCCGCAGATACGCAGTATTTT.

This clone appeared a few times. This chain links TRBV18 with TRBJ2-3; D call uncertain. This CDR3 spans 11 amino acids. The germline CDR1 and CDR2 sequences are KGHSH and LQKENI. Trimming left V 2 bases short and J 6 bases short, with 3 bases between. In DNA, the CDR3 is TGTGCCAGCTCACCAAGGGATACGCAGTATTTT. Translation gives CASSPRDTQYF.